These T cell receptor beta chains were read from a single sample in a study of identical twins. TCRdb passed the 5' RACE reads through MiXCR, listing each CDR3 protein once. The sample lists some 500,000 distinct CDR3 sequences; over 12% were seen once. These data were likewise used in another study, on yellow fever vaccine responses in identical twins.

Specimen: CD4+ T cells sorted from blood. The origin of the receptors is a woman under 30 in good health. Both conserved end residues are part of each CDR3. The D gene is left open where the match is weak. Expanded clones get a size class; other rows say once, few or many, or leave the size out.

-,TRBV7-9,TRBJ2-2,TRBD1,TGTGCCAGCAGCTCGGGACAGGGTACCACCGGGGAGCTGTTTTTT,CASSSGQGTTGELFF
-,TRBV9,TRBJ2-3,-,TGTGCCAGCAGCGTAGTCGACGGACGTGGCACAGATACGCAGTATTTT,CASSVVDGRGTDTQYF
few,TRBV6-5,TRBJ1-5,-,TGTGCCAGCAGTTCTCCCAGGAGTGGCAATCAGCCCCAGCATTTT,CASSSPRSGNQPQHF
few,TRBV2,TRBJ2-1,-,TGTGCCAGCAGGGGGGACGGAAATTACAATGAGCAGTTCTTC,CASRGDGNYNEQFF
-,TRBV6-2/TRBV6-3,TRBJ2-1,TRBD2,TGTGCCAGCAGTTACGGGACTAAAGGAAACAATGAGCAGTTCTTC,CASSYGTKGNNEQFF
-,TRBV11-2,TRBJ2-7,-,TGTGCCAGCAGCTGGGACATGGGGGCCTACGAGCAGTACTTC,CASSWDMGAYEQYF
many,TRBV12-3/TRBV12-4,TRBJ1-1,TRBD1,TGTGCCAGCAGTTTATCAGGGGGCTACACTGAAGCTTTCTTT,CASSLSGGYTEAFF
-,TRBV6-1,TRBJ1-1,-,TGTGCCAGCAGTGACACTGAAGCTTTCTTT,CASSDTEAFF
-,TRBV5-5,TRBJ2-6,TRBD1,TGTGCCAGCAACGAGGGGGCTAACTCTGGGGCCAACGTCCTGACTTTC,CASNEGANSGANVLTF
-,TRBV12-3/TRBV12-4,TRBJ2-7,TRBD1,TGTGCCAGCAGGCTGACGGGGACAGGGAGGCACGAGCAGTACTTC,CASRLTGTGRHEQYF
-,TRBV5-1,TRBJ2-5,TRBD1,TGCGCCAGCAGCTTGGGACAGGGGTATCGGCAAGAGACCCAGTACTTC,CASSLGQGYRQETQYF
-,TRBV7-9,TRBJ2-2,-,TGTGCCAGCAGCCGCAGGGCAAACACCGGGGAGCTGTTTTTT,CASSRRANTGELFF
-,TRBV15,TRBJ2-1,TRBD2,TGTGCCACCAGCAGAGATAGGGCGGGGGGGTACAATGAGCAGTTCTTC,CATSRDRAGGYNEQFF
few,TRBV4-3,TRBJ2-3,-,TGCGCCAGCAGCCAGATAGCACCAGGGTCCCCTACAGATACGCAGTATTTT,CASSQIAPGSPTDTQYF
-,TRBV11-2,TRBJ2-1,-,TGTGCCAGCAGCATTACCACAGATCTTGAGCAGTTCTTC,CASSITTDLEQFF
-,TRBV14,TRBJ2-2,-,TGTGCCAGCAGCCAAGGGGAACCGACATTCAGGGAGCTGTTTTTT,CASSQGEPTFRELFF
many,TRBV29-1,TRBJ1-5,TRBD1,TGCAGCGTTGCCGGGCAGGGGGGCATGGGTGCCAATCAGCCCCAGCATTTT,CSVAGQGGMGANQPQHF
-,TRBV6-1,TRBJ2-3,-,TGTGCCAGCAGTGAAATTTTGGGAGTTGGAGATACGCAGTATTTT,CASSEILGVGDTQYF
-,TRBV4-2,TRBJ2-4,TRBD1,TGTGCCAGCAGCCTCCCTCCCGACAGGGGCGTCAAAAACATTCAGTACTTC,CASSLPPDRGVKNIQYF
few,TRBV20-1,TRBJ2-3,TRBD2,TGCAGTGCTAGGGGCGGGAGTGGCACAGATACGCAGTATTTT,CSARGGSGTDTQYF
-,TRBV12-3/TRBV12-4,TRBJ2-1,TRBD2,TGTGCCAGCAGTGGACTAGCGGGGGGGCCTCGGGGCAATGAGCAGTTCTTC,CASSGLAGGPRGNEQFF
-,TRBV7-8,TRBJ1-1,-,TGTGCCAGCAGTCGAGATTTAGGGGCGAGCCCCGTGTTT,CASSRDLGASPVF
many,TRBV12-3/TRBV12-4,TRBJ1-5,-,TGTGCCAGCAGATTCAACAGGGCCAATCAGCCCCAGCATTTT,CASRFNRANQPQHF
many,TRBV29-1,TRBJ2-4,TRBD1,TGCAGCGCCACAGGGGTTAACATTCAGTACTTC,CSATGVNIQYF
many,TRBV10-2,TRBJ1-1,-,TGCGCCAGCAGTGGGCAGGGAGGCACTGAAGCTTTCTTT,CASSGQGGTEAFF
-,TRBV20-1,TRBJ2-3,TRBD2,TGCTGTGCTAGTACTAGCGGGGGACCCACAGATACGCAGTATTTT,CCASTSGGPTDTQYF
-,TRBV6-1,TRBJ2-5,-,TGTGCCAGCAGTCGAGGGGGGGGCGAGGGGACCCAGTACTTC,CASSRGGGEGTQYF
few,TRBV6-2/TRBV6-3,TRBJ2-1,TRBD2,TGTGCCAGCAGACAGGCCTTTGGGACTAGCGGGGGAAGCTCCTACAATGAGCAGTTCTTC,CASRQAFGTSGGSSYNEQFF
-,TRBV12-3/TRBV12-4,TRBJ2-5,-,TGTGCCAGCAGGCCATTAGGGGTGGAGACCCAGTACTTC,CASRPLGVETQYF
-,TRBV11-3,TRBJ2-1,TRBD2,TGTGCCAGCAGCTTAGGAGGGGCTAGCGGGACCCATGAGCAGTTCTTC,CASSLGGASGTHEQFF
-,TRBV9,TRBJ1-4,-,TGTGCCAGCAGCCCACTTCCCTCTAATGAAAAACTGTTTTTT,CASSPLPSNEKLFF
-,TRBV20-1,TRBJ2-1,TRBD2,TGCAGTGCTCCGACTAGCGGGACCAATGAGCAGTTCTTC,CSAPTSGTNEQFF